The 12 T cell receptor beta chains reported below all come from one sample, sequenced in a study of blood T cells in healthy people across ages. Together with a sample-barcoded 5' primer, a J-beta primer mix was included in a second PCR lasting about 6 to 12 cycles. TCRdb independently ran MiXCR on the 5' RACE reads; one entry per CDR3 protein. The sample lists some 750,000 distinct CDR3 sequences, over 20% occurring once. Sequenced: blood. These receptors were taken from a man between 70 and 80 years old in good health.

This chain connects TRBV7-2 to TRBJ1-3; TRBD1 is a possible D gene (5 bases). Germline-derived CDR1 and CDR2 are SGHTA and FQGNSA. This CDR3 is 14 amino acids long. Trimming shortened V by 6 bases and J by 14 bases, and 23 bases separated the two germline ends. The CDR3, as DNA: TGTGCCAGCAGATCCGGGCTGGGGGTCCTCCCCGTATATTTT. Translating it yields CASRSGLGVLPVYF. Full variable domain (remainder filled in from reference TRBV7-2 and TRBJ1-3): GAGVSQSPSNKVTEKGKDVELRCDPISGHTALYWYRQSLGQGLEFLIYFQGNSAPDKSGLPSDRFSAERTGGSVSTLTIQRTQQEDSAVYLCASRSGLGVLPVYFGEGSWLTVV.

Only a few counts were recorded for this clonotype. The chain uses TRBV29-1 and TRBJ1-2; 7 bases are a match to TRBD1. In germline, CDR1 is SQVTM, CDR2 ANQGSEA. The CDR3 sequence is 16 residues long. The trim removed 4 bases at V and 5 bases at J, leaving 16 bases unmatched. CDR3 coding DNA: TGCAGCGTTGGAACCCAGGGGGGGGTCGGCGCATATGGCTACACCTTC. It encodes CSVGTQGGVGAYGYTF.

This chain connects TRBV29-1 to TRBJ1-1; D unresolved. The V end was cut by 5 bases, the J end by 6 bases, with 16 bases between. Germline CDR1 reads SQVTM; CDR2 reads ANQGSEA. The CDR3 sequence is 13 residues long. CDR3 protein: CSVKESGTAEAFF. The CDR3 nucleotides read TGCAGCGTTAAGGAATCGGGAACCGCTGAAGCTTTCTTT.

On this clonotype: The junction departs from the called germline gene at one end, perhaps through a read error. This chain links TRBV20-1 with TRBJ2-7; D call uncertain. Germline-derived CDR1 and CDR2 are DFQATT and SNEGSKA (reference sequence). The CDR3 consists of 14 residues. The DNA of the CDR3 is TGCAGTGCTAGAGCCCTCCCATTTGGCTCCTCTCCGATCTTC. Protein sequence: CSARALPFGSSPIF.

The count of this clonotype is one. The CDR3 does not end in the conserved phenylalanine or tryptophan, so this is likely a read error. The CDR3 is CASSLWADTQYS. CDR3 coding DNA: TGTGCCAGCAGTTTGTGGGCAGATACGCAGTATTCT. This sequence joins TRBV12-3 or TRBV12-4 and TRBJ2-3, with D uncertain. The V gene lost 3 bases and the J gene lost 4 bases, with 5 bases spanning the gap. The CDR3 totals 12 residues.

This clonotype was seen repeatedly, ten times or more. This chain links TRBV2 with TRBJ2-2; 9 nucleotides agree with TRBD1. Germline V gene data show CDR1 as SNHLY and CDR2 as FYNNEI. This CDR3 is 15 amino acids long. V lost 5 bases to trimming and J lost 5 bases; unmatched junction nucleotides: 6. The CDR3 DNA reads TGTGCCAGCAGTAGAGACAGGGGGGCTACCGGGGAGCTGTTTTTT. It yields the protein CASSRDRGATGELFF.

This clonotype was seen a few times. The rearrangement uses TRBV4-1 and TRBJ1-2, with D possibly TRBD1 on 6 matching bases. Looked up from germline, CDR1 is MGHRA and CDR2 is YSYEKL. V gave up 0 bases and J gave up 7 bases, with 15 bases separating them. CDR3 length equals 15 residues. This CDR3 reads CASSQEVARQVGYTF. The CDR3 DNA reads as TGCGCCAGCAGCCAAGAGGTAGCTCGACAGGTTGGCTACACCTTC.

This clonotype was observed a handful of times. This chain links TRBV3-1 with TRBJ2-4, with 14 bases matching TRBD2. The junction had 16 bases not matched to a gene; V was cut back by 3 bases and J by 0 bases. The CDR3 totals 22 residues. CDR1 is LGHDT and CDR2 is YNNKEL in the germline V gene (reference sequence). The CDR3 loop is CASSHTVPGLAGVKVAKNIQYF. The CDR3 DNA sequence: TGTGCCAGCAGCCACACTGTTCCGGGACTAGCGGGGGTGAAGGTAGCCAAAAACATTCAGTACTTC.

V is TRBV20-1 and J is TRBJ2-3; no reliable D call. Trimming took off 4 bases at V and 2 bases at J, with 4 bases between the two ends. Germline CDR1 is DFQATT and CDR2 is SNEGSKA (reference sequence). The CDR3 has 11 amino acids. The CDR3 loop is CSATNTDTQYF. CDR3 DNA sequence: TGCAGTGCTACAAACACAGATACGCAGTATTTT.

This chain joins TRBV5-5 and TRBJ2-7; 7 nucleotides match TRBD1. This CDR3 spans 13 amino acids. V was clipped by 3 bases and J by 7 bases; unmatched bases: 7. Germline V CDR1 and CDR2: SGHKS, YYEKEE (reference sequence). As DNA, the CDR3 is TGTGCCAGCAGCTCGACAGGGTCAAGGGAGCAGTACTTC. Protein: CASSSTGSREQYF.

The chain recombines TRBV5-1 with TRBJ1-2; 7 nucleotides agree with TRBD1. The CDR3 runs to 14 residues. V was pared by 0 bases and J by 4 bases, with 3 bases of the junction left unmatched. Germline loops: CDR1 SGHRS, CDR2 YFSETQ. CDR3 sequence (DNA): TGCGCCAGCAGCTTGGAACAGGGGAGCTATGGCTACACCTTC. The encoded protein is CASSLEQGSYGYTF.

This clonotype was detected many times. CDR3 bases: TGTGCCAGCAGTTTGACAGGTTACCAAGAGACCCAGTACTTC. Translation gives CASSLTGYQETQYF. V and J are TRBV6-5 and TRBJ2-5; D perhaps matches TRBD1 (6 bases). CDR1 MNHEY and CDR2 SVGAGI come from the germline V gene. The CDR3 consists of 14 residues. Trimming removed 4 bases from V and 0 bases from J, with 9 bases in between.